This T cell receptor beta chain was identified during a study of cytomegalovirus exposure and HLA in healthy donors. The PCR was carried out with 60 Vbeta primers and 13 Jbeta primers. The protocol was immunoSEQ multiplex PCR, while the TCRdb copy is restricted to in-frame clones and leaves out a portion. Among roughly 120,000 clones listed, about 59% were seen once. V gave up 4 bases and J gave up 0 bases, with 14 bases separating them. This CDR3 spans 15 amino acids. Looked up from germline, CDR1 is SGHRS and CDR2 is YFSETQ. The rearrangement joins TRBV5-1 to TRBJ2-7; perhaps TRBD2 as D (6 bases). The sequenced sample was PBMCs. This TCR was sampled from a woman between 35 and 50 years old in good health and CMV-seropositive. Here the CDR3 reads CASSGGSSSSYEQYF. In DNA, the CDR3 is TGCGCCAGCAGCGGGGGGAGCTCGAGCTCCTACGAGCAGTACTTC.